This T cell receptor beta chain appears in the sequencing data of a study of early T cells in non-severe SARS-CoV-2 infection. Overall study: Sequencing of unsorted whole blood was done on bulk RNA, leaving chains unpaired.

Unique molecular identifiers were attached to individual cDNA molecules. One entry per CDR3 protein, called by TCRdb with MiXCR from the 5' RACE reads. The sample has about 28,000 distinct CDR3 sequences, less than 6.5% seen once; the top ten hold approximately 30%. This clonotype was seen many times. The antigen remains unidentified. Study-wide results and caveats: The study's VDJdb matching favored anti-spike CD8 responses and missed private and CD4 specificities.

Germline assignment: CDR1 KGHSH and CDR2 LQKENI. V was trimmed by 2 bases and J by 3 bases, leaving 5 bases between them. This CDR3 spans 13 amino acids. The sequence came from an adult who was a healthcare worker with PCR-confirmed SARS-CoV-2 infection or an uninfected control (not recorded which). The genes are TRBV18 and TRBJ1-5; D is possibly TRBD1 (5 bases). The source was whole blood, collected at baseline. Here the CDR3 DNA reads TGTGCCAGCTCACCAGGGACCAATCAGCCCCAGCATTTT. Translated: CASSPGTNQPQHF.